Listed here are 23 T cell receptor beta chains from one sample, sequenced in a study of T cells after yellow fever vaccination. TCRdb re-derived calls from the 5' RACE reads in MiXCR, one entry per CDR3 protein. This table has hundreds of thousands of distinct CDR3 sequences, approximately 10% appearing once. Source: CD4+ T cells sorted from PBMCs, taken 5 days after the yellow fever booster vaccination. These receptors all stem from a man between 18 and 35 years old who received the YFV17D yellow fever vaccine.

This clonotype was counted only a few times. The V call is TRBV6-6, the J call TRBJ2-7; 10 bases align to TRBD1. This CDR3 comprises 18 residues. Germline trimming cut 5 bases from V and 5 bases from J; bases unmatched to any gene: 18. The V gene's germline CDR1 is MNHNY and CDR2 SVGAGI (reference sequence). DNA of the CDR3: TGTGCCAGCAGTGAAGGAGGGACAGGGGCCGCCGGCGGGGACGAGCAGTACGTC. Protein product: CASSEGGTGAAGGDEQYV.

The V and J genes are TRBV30 and TRBJ1-4; the D is unclear. The CDR3 length is 13 residues. From germline, CDR1 is GTSNPN and CDR2 SVGIG (reference sequence). V was trimmed by 0 bases and J by 7 bases, leaving 9 bases between them. The CDR3 is CAWSVILIEKLFF. CDR3 sequence (DNA): TGTGCCTGGAGTGTAATCTTGATTGAAAAACTGTTTTTT.

The chain is built from TRBV2 and TRBJ2-7; no firm D call. Germline lookup yields CDR1 SNHLY and CDR2 FYNNEI. Trimming took 4 bases from V and 4 from J, leaving 11 bases between them. This CDR3 has 13 residues. The DNA for the CDR3 is TGTGCCAGCAGTGGAGGTCTCAGGTACGAGCAGTACGTC. Its protein is CASSGGLRYEQYV.

This clonotype showed up many times. V and J are TRBV7-2 and TRBJ2-7; TRBD2 aligns across 7 bases. The CDR3 consists of 14 residues. Unmatched junction bases numbered 5, after V lost 4 bases and J lost 2 bases. From germline, CDR1 is SGHTA and CDR2 FQGNSA. CDR3 bases: TGTGCCAGCAGCTACCAGACTAGCACCTACGAGCAGTACGTC. Protein product: CASSYQTSTYEQYV.

This clonotype turned up a few times. The chain combines TRBV7-8 with TRBJ2-2; D is possibly TRBD1 or TRBD2 (5 bases each). Trimming shortened V by 5 bases and J by 7 bases, and 17 bases separated the two germline ends. Germline lookup yields CDR1 SGHVS and CDR2 FQNEAQ. The CDR3 has 15 residues. This CDR3 is CASSVGIQGVGELFF. The CDR3 nucleotides read TGTGCCAGCAGCGTGGGGATTCAGGGAGTCGGGGAGCTGTTTTTT.

This clonotype was detected many times. The DNA of the CDR3 is TGTGCCAGCAGTCAGGACGGTAAAAACATTCAGTACTTC. Protein: CASSQDGKNIQYF. This rearrangement joins TRBV2 to TRBJ2-4; unclear D gene. The CDR3 has 13 residues. V gave up 5 bases and J gave up 4 bases, with 9 bases separating them. Germline V gives CDR1 SNHLY, CDR2 FYNNEI.

This clonotype came up many times. The V and J genes are TRBV5-1 and TRBJ2-5; 7 bases line up with TRBD2. The V gene's germline CDR1 is SGHRS and CDR2 YFSETQ. V gave up 0 bases and J gave up 4 bases; unmatched junction bases: 6. The CDR3 covers 15 residues. This CDR3 is CASSLEGGKVETQYF. The CDR3 nucleotides read TGCGCCAGCAGCTTGGAGGGAGGGAAAGTAGAGACCCAGTACTTC.

This clonotype came up many times. The gene calls are TRBV7-2 and TRBJ2-1, with 8 positions matching TRBD2. The length of the CDR3 is 17 residues. Per the germline V gene, CDR1 is SGHTA and CDR2 is FQGNSA. The J segment lost 0 bases and the V segment lost 2 bases, leaving 6 bases of the junction unmatched. The CDR3, as DNA: TGTGCCAGCAGCTTATTAGCGGGGTCGAGCTCCTACAATGAGCAGTTCTTC. Translating gives CASSLLAGSSSYNEQFF.

Notes on this clonotype: At one boundary the junction diverges from the germline segment, which might be a read error. The V gene is TRBV12-3 or TRBV12-4, the J gene TRBJ1-1; no clear D gene. The CDR3 is 13 amino acids. The CDR3 DNA follows: TGTGCCAGCACTTTAGATTGGAGGACTGAAGCTTTCTTT. Amino acids: CASTLDWRTEAFF.

This clonotype was counted between two and nine times. CDR3 bases: TGTGCCAGCAGTACTAGGACAGGAAGCACTGAAGCTTTCTTT. It yields the protein CASSTRTGSTEAFF. The rearrangement links TRBV12-3 or TRBV12-4 to TRBJ1-1; TRBD1 aligns across 7 bases. Unmatched junction bases numbered 7, after V lost 5 bases and J lost 4 bases. CDR3 length equals 14 residues.

This clonotype was observed a handful of times. V and J are TRBV7-6 and TRBJ1-5; 9 bases fit TRBD1. V dropped 4 bases and J dropped 7; count of bases not matched to a gene: 8. The CDR3 has 15 residues. CDR1 is SGHVS and CDR2 is FNYEAQ in the germline V gene. CDR3 amino acids: CASSSDATGGQPQHF. The CDR3 DNA follows: TGTGCCAGCAGCTCCGACGCGACAGGGGGGCAGCCCCAGCATTTT.

This chain joins TRBV5-5 and TRBJ2-3; tentative D call: TRBD1 (5 bases). CDR3 length: 13 amino acids. The germline V gene encodes CDR1 SGHKS and CDR2 YYEKEE (reference sequence). The V end lost 4 bases, the J end lost 2 bases, and 8 bases lay between the germline ends. For the CDR3, the DNA is TGTGCCAGCAGCAGGGGATTCACAGATACGCAGTATTTT. Residues: CASSRGFTDTQYF.

This clonotype was detected a few times. The gene calls are TRBV25-1 and TRBJ2-2; 8 bases align to TRBD1. CDR1 and CDR2 (germline): MGHDK, SYGVNS. CDR3 size: 15 residues. The V segment lost 5 bases and the J segment 5 bases; nucleotides outside the gene matches: 7. The CDR3 DNA sequence: TGTGCCAGCAGTTGGACAGGGAGTAGGACCGGGGAGCTGTTTTTT. It codes for CASSWTGSRTGELFF.

This clonotype was found a few times. CDR3 sequence: CASSRGRGNQPQHF. CDR3 bases: TGTGCCAGCAGCCGTGGTAGGGGCAATCAGCCCCAGCATTTT. The rearrangement links TRBV5-6 to TRBJ1-5; the D is unclear. In germline, CDR1 is SGHDT, CDR2 YYEEEE. The germline V and J ends were trimmed by 4 bases and 2 bases, with 10 bases remaining between them. This CDR3 is 14 amino acids long.

This clonotype was picked up many times. The chain uses TRBV7-9 and TRBJ2-1; 8 nucleotides line up with TRBD1. This CDR3 has 15 residues. Germline-derived CDR1 and CDR2 are SEHNR and FQNEAQ (reference sequence). With 7 bases clipped from V and 2 bases from J, the junction kept 7 bases outside the gene matches. In nucleotides, the CDR3 is TGTGCCAGCAACATAGGACAGGGTCCCTACAATGAGCAGTTCTTC. Translating gives CASNIGQGPYNEQFF.

The J gene is TRBJ1-5, the V gene TRBV7-2; D is unresolved. Trimming stripped 1 base from V and 8 bases from J, with 9 bases between. From germline, CDR1 is SGHTA and CDR2 FQGNSA. The CDR3 length is 13 residues. The CDR3 sequence: CASSLVGVKPQHF. CDR3 sequence (DNA): TGTGCCAGCAGCTTAGTTGGTGTGAAGCCCCAGCATTTT.

A few counts support this clonotype. The V gene is TRBV9, the J gene TRBJ2-1; D call uncertain. The germline CDR1 and CDR2 sequences are SGDLS and YYNGEE. The CDR3 runs to 13 residues. Trimming left V 4 bases short and J 7 bases short, with 12 bases between. CDR3 protein: CASSSESKNEQFF. DNA of the CDR3: TGTGCCAGCAGCTCAGAATCCAAGAATGAGCAGTTCTTC. Using reference TRBV9 and TRBJ2-1 for the parts outside the CDR3, the full variable domain is DSGVTQTPKHLITATGQRVTLRCSPRSGDLSVYWYQQSLDQGLQFLIQYYNGEERAKGNILERFSAQQFPDLHSELNLSSLELGDSALYFCASSSESKNEQFFGPGTRLTVL.

The chain is built from TRBV6-2 or TRBV6-3 and TRBJ2-1, with D possibly TRBD1 on 6 matching bases. Germline assignment: CDR1 MNHEY and CDR2 SVGEGT. The CDR3 sequence is 18 residues long. V was cut by 0 bases and J by 0 bases, with 15 bases left in between. The CDR3 spells CASSYSNRASGSYNEQFF. For the CDR3, the DNA is TGTGCCAGCAGTTACTCGAACAGGGCATCAGGCTCCTACAATGAGCAGTTCTTC.

This clonotype has just a few counts. The rearrangement joins TRBV20-1 to TRBJ2-6; D unresolved. This CDR3 comprises 14 residues. Trimming pared 2 bases from V and 0 bases from J, leaving 5 bases between. Germline lookup yields CDR1 DFQATT and CDR2 SNEGSKA (reference sequence). The CDR3: CSARHYSGANVLTF. CDR3 DNA sequence: TGCAGTGCTAGACATTACTCTGGGGCCAACGTCCTGACTTTC.

This clonotype was recorded a few times. The chain couples TRBV5-1 to TRBJ1-1; D might be TRBD1 (6 bases). The CDR3 extends over 13 amino acids. The germline V gene has CDR1 SGHRS and CDR2 YFSETQ. V dropped 4 bases and J dropped 4 bases, with 11 bases sitting between them. The CDR3 coding sequence is TGCGCCAGCAGCACCTACAGGGCCACTGAAGCTTTCTTT. Encoded protein: CASSTYRATEAFF.

This clonotype has a handful of counts. The genes are TRBV15 and TRBJ2-1, with 10 positions matching TRBD2. Losses at the gene ends were 0 bases for V and 14 bases for J; bases not matched to a gene: 7. This CDR3 contains 14 residues. CDR1 and CDR2 (germline): LNHNV, YYDKDF (reference sequence). The CDR3 here is CATSRDRGLAVKFF. The CDR3 DNA reads TGTGCCACCAGCAGAGATCGAGGACTAGCGGTAAAGTTCTTC.

This clonotype has only a few counts. J is TRBJ2-3 and V is TRBV10-2; D is ambiguous. The CDR3 runs to 18 residues. CDR1 and CDR2 (germline): WSHSY, SAAADI. V shed 0 bases and J shed 3 bases, with 19 bases lying between them. The CDR3 DNA reads as TGCGCCAGCAGTGAGTCGAACGTAGTCGGGCCGGATACAGATACGCAGTATTTT. This gives the protein CASSESNVVGPDTDTQYF.

Many counts were recorded for this clonotype. This chain connects TRBV7-2 to TRBJ1-2; D unclear. CDR1 and CDR2 (germline): SGHTA, FQGNSA. The CDR3 loop spans 12 amino acids. Trimming shortened V by 4 bases and J by 8 bases, and 11 bases separated the two germline ends. The CDR3 reads CASSSNRAGYTF. CDR3 nucleotide sequence: TGTGCCAGCAGCTCAAATAGGGCCGGCTACACCTTC.